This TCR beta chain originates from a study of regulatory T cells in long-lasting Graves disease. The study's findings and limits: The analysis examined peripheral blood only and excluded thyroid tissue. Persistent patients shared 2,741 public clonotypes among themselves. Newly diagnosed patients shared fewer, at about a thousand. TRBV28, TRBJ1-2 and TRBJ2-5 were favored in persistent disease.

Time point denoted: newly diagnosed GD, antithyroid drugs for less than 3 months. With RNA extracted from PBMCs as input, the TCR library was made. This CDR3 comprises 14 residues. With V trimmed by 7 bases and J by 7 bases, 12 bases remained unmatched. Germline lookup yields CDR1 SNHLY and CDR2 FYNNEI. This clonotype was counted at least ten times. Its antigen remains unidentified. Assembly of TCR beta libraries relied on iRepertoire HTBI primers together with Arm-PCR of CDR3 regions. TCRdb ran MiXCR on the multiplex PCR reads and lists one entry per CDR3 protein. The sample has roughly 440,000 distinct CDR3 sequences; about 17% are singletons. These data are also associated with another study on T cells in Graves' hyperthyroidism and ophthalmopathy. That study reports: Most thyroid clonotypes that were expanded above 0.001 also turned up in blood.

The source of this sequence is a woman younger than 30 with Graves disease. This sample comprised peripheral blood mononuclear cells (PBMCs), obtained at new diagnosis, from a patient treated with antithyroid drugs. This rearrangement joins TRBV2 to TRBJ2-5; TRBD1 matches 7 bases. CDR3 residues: CASIGAGGSGTQYF. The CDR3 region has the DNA TGTGCCAGCATTGGGGCAGGGGGATCGGGGACCCAGTACTTC.